The clone carrying this T cell receptor beta chain has a handful of counts. As yet, its antigen is unknown. This record belongs to a study of response to subunit inactivated influenza vaccine. Findings of the study overall: Only a handful of new T cells, the authors suggested, are recruited with each seasonal influenza vaccination.

The germline V and J ends were trimmed by 6 bases and 2 bases, with 6 bases remaining between them. Per germline, CDR1 SNHLY and CDR2 FYNNEI. This CDR3 is built from 12 residues. TCRdb reprocessed the RT-PCR reads with MiXCR, giving one entry per CDR3 protein. The sample has hundreds of thousands of distinct CDR3 sequences; around 10% are singletons. These sequences were also reported in another study, on T cells expressing NK-cell markers. That investigation notes: Template switching by 5'RACE with UMIs generated the TCR beta cDNA. With respect to HCMV, seven of the eight sequenced donors were seropositive, and one was seronegative.

The clonotype originates from a middle-aged man who received an inactivated influenza vaccine. This material consisted of PBMCs from blood, taken on the day of vaccination. The chain employs TRBV2 and TRBJ2-3; no definite D call. CDR3 nucleotides: TGTGCCAGCAGGGCTTACACAGATACGCAGTATTTT. This sequence encodes CASRAYTDTQYF.